This T cell receptor (beta chain) was sequenced for a study of regulatory T cells in long-lasting Graves disease (dated by TCRdb to 2020 to 2022). In the study overall: In the newly diagnosed Graves' disease group, patients had been taking antithyroid drugs for less than 3 months. This study used TCR sequencing and RNA sequencing of peripheral blood to compare persistent Graves' disease patients against newly diagnosed Graves' disease patients. The study was conducted in China and was registered as a clinical trial. A total of some 35 samples underwent TCR sequencing: approximately 13 from persistent and about 20 from newly diagnosed Graves' disease patients.

The library was generated by multiplex PCR. For sequencing, an Illumina HiSeq 4000 was employed. iRepertoire HTBI primers and Arm-PCR amplification of CDR3 regions were used to construct TCR beta libraries. Before sequencing, the PCR products underwent gel purification. Per the authors' processing: A total of some 65 TRBV and 14 TRBJ segments were identified across samples and were used for gene usage analysis of CDR3 amino acid clonotypes. Filtered high-quality paired reads were merged into contigs using COPE and FqMerger. BLAST was used to align contigs to IMGT TRBV, TRBD and TRBJ reference genes, with CDR3 defined following IMGT. Clonotypes above 0.1% frequency were classified as highly expanded clones. Shannon entropy served as the measure of repertoire diversity, while the Gini coefficient captured V-J evenness. Public clonotypes were defined as clonotypes shared by more than one individual. TCRdb reprocessed the public reads (quality trimming at Q25 with fastp, clone calling with MiXCR) and kept in-frame beta chains. Each CDR3 protein gets just one entry, which takes the most common genes and DNA from the rows behind it. TCRdb's processing, not the authors' own work, is the source of the V and J calls. This sample lists 350,000 to 550,000 distinct CDR3 sequences; about 15% were detected once. The ten largest clones add up to 20% to 25% of the sample.

The meaning of the sample's time point label: newly diagnosed GD, antithyroid drugs for less than 3 months. For both TCR sequencing and RNA sequencing, RNA was extracted from PBMCs in TRIzol. The diagnosis of Graves' disease was made according to American Thyroid Association guidelines. Patients were recruited from an endocrinology department in Xi'an, China. From each patient, approximately 10 milliliters of peripheral blood was collected into an EDTA anticoagulant tube. Ficoll Paque Plus density gradient separation was used to isolate PBMCs, and no further T cell sorting was performed. An Agilent 2100 Bioanalyzer and agarose gel were used to check RNA quality, while a NanoDrop 2000 measured RNA concentration. The germline V gene sets CDR1 to MDHEN and CDR2 to SYDVKM. The CDR3 goes from the cysteine to the phenylalanine over 14 residues. Solely the CDR3 DNA is kept, with 42 bases framed from the first base. Relative to germline, V is missing 2 bases and J is missing 10 bases, with 6 bases of the junction outside any gene match.

Here is what the overall study found, with its caveats: Preferential use of TRBV28, TRBJ1-2 and TRBJ2-5 was observed in persistent disease, whereas TRBV20-1 and TRBJ2-1 were favored in newly diagnosed disease. Compared with newly diagnosed patients, persistent Graves' disease patients had lower TCR Shannon entropy and fewer highly expanded clones, which suggests clonal expansion. Sequencing and analysis were limited to the TCR beta chain. More public clonotypes were shared among persistent patients (around 3,000) than among newly diagnosed patients (966). Because the primary lesion, thyroid tissue, could not be accessed, the study looked at peripheral blood alone. As a limitation, the authors acknowledged that the small sample size may reduce accuracy.

This clonotype was observed many times. Its cognate antigen has yet to be identified. The record has no base qualities; no much larger clone is one base away. The data also belong to a second study, concerning T cells in Graves' hyperthyroidism and ophthalmopathy. The second study's paper adds: A patient counted as having stable Graves' hyperthyroidism if no progression to ophthalmopathy occurred over 18 months of follow-up. Hyperthyroidism patients were aged 18 to 65 years and newly diagnosed, with disease duration of less than 2 months. Exclusion was applied to patients with uncontrolled infections, other autoimmune diseases, pregnancy or lactation. Diagnoses relied on clinical symptoms, serum thyroxine and TRAb, thyroid ultrasound and orbital computed tomography. The TCR CDR3 was subjected to a first round of RT-PCR using the HTBI primer set and the Qiagen OneStep RT-PCR kit. Blood samples also contained most of the expanded thyroid clonotypes (frequency above 0.001), which suggests that blood repertoires may reflect thyroid immune responses. A 13 V-J signature model separated ophthalmopathy from stable hyperthyroidism, with around 90% sensitivity and 81.08% specificity in cross-validation and 80%/75% in testing. In validation, progression to ophthalmopathy was predicted by the model with roughly 71% sensitivity and 72.22% specificity, a median of roughly 6 months before onset. A discovery cohort of about a hundred patients, 43 with Graves' ophthalmopathy and about 58 with stable Graves' hyperthyroidism, was used to find distinguishing TCR V-J signatures. An independent validation cohort of under 20 hyperthyroidism patients and more than 15 patients who later progressed to ophthalmopathy tested prospective prediction of ophthalmopathy. For training and testing, the 100 or so patients in the discovery cohort were randomly divided in a 7:3 ratio. In about 6 Graves' hyperthyroidism patients, the study also compared T-cell repertoires from thyroid tissue with T-cell repertoires from blood. Once sampling was done, hyperthyroidism patients were given methimazole at a starting dose of 30 mg daily, whereas ophthalmopathy patients were given high-dose intravenous methylprednisolone. Libraries were constructed in a second round of multiplex PCR, after which size selection and purification were carried out. The libraries were sequenced on an Illumina HiSeq2000 using paired-end 100 bp reads. SOAPnuke was used to process the raw data, with reads discarded if the reads contained adapters or uncalled bases, had a mean Phred below 15, or lacked an exact constant-primer or identifier match. High-quality paired reads were merged with COPE v1.2.5, and unique nucleotide sequences were defined as clonotypes. MiTCR v1.1 was used to align the clonotypes against IMGT TRBV, TRBD and TRBJ reference segments. Only V-J combinations with frequency above 0.0001, covering 99.2% of repertoires, were analysed. A TCS score was defined as the ratio of F50 (clonal expansion) to E x V (chaos), with BLOSUM62-based TCRdist applied between CDR3 peptides within each V-J. Welch's t-statistics and random forest reduced just over 500 V-J features to 10 to 15, which were used in a naive Bayes classifier (R e1071). No statistical method was used to set the sample size in advance, and investigators knew the group allocation. TCR Vbeta CDR3 sequencing of 130 to 150 peripheral blood samples (43 ophthalmopathy, 75 to 85 hyperthyroidism and some 17 progressor patients) is reported in the paper.

The sequence was collected from a woman in her late teens or twenties with Graves disease. Donor details come from another sample of the same person, matched by shared clones. The chain links TRBV28 with TRBJ2-1, with 9 middle bases fitting TRBD2. This specimen consisted of peripheral blood mononuclear cells (PBMCs), obtained at new diagnosis, from a patient treated with antithyroid drugs. The CDR3 sequence is CASSLQREAPEQFF. Here is the DNA: TGTGCCAGCAGTTTACAGCGGGAGGCGCCCGAGCAGTTCTTC.